The clone carrying this T cell receptor (beta chain) has only a few counts. Its antigen is unknown. TCRdb analysed the reads with MiXCR anew, one entry per CDR3 protein. Among more than 65,000 distinct CDR3 sequences, 45% to 55% were seen once, and the ten largest hold 85% to 95%. These data belong to a study of T cell repertoires in cytomegalovirus infection. Study as a whole: Both recently identified HLA-C-restricted and well-studied HLA-B-restricted CMV epitopes were used in the study. Public TCR beta signature analysis indicated the presence of both CMV infection and matching HLA type.

J lost 4 bases, V lost 4 bases, and 18 bases had no gene match. The CDR3 extends over 19 amino acids. Germline loops: CDR1 MDHEN, CDR2 SYDVKM. The chain joins TRBV28 to TRBJ2-1; 8 positions agree with TRBD1. The starting material was CD8+ T cells from cultured PBMCs, obtained from culture after CMV antigen stimulation. The sequence came from a human donor in good health (CMV status not recorded). Some clones in this sample may be carry-over from other donors' samples. The chain's CDR3 is CASSSRRQGILKTYNEQFF. The CDR3 DNA is TGTGCCAGCAGTTCCCGGAGACAGGGGATCCTCAAAACTTACAATGAGCAGTTCTTC.